The 8 T cell receptor beta chains below come from one sample, sequenced in a study of blood T cell repertoires in COVID-19 (dated by TCRdb to the early 2020s). Receptor libraries were prepared by the immunoSEQ multiplex PCR assay. TCRdb took over this immuneACCESS table, retaining in-frame rearrangements with V and J assigned. Such tables are incomplete; in checked studies, under half of the missing clones stem from an unresolved V gene, and the remainder is unexplained. In this sample the table shows roughly 260,000 clones, 65% to 90% of which occur a single time. The ten largest clones represent approximately 4.5% of the sample. Sample: peripheral blood. These receptor sequences come from a woman in her 70s with acute or convalescent COVID-19.

The chain uses TRBV15 and TRBJ1-1, with D uncertain. V was trimmed by 7 bases and J by 0 bases, leaving 12 bases between them. Per the germline V gene, CDR1 is LNHNV and CDR2 is YYDKDF (reference sequence). This CDR3 has 14 amino acids. The chain's CDR3 is CATMGGILNTEAFF. The DNA of the CDR3 is TGTGCCACCATGGGAGGGATCCTGAACACTGAAGCTTTCTTT.

This rearrangement joins TRBV11-2 to TRBJ1-1, with no clear D. Deletions cut 5 bases from V and 4 bases from J, with 14 bases between. The CDR3 consists of 14 residues. CDR1 SGHAT and CDR2 FQNNGV come from the germline V gene. The CDR3 nucleotides read TGTGCCAGCAGCACAACGGGTAGGTCCACTGAAGCTTTCTTT. Protein product: CASSTTGRSTEAFF.

This CDR3 is CAWGGQLAGNQETQYF. CDR3 DNA sequence: TGTGCCTGGGGAGGACAACTAGCGGGAAACCAAGAGACCCAGTACTTC. The rearrangement uses TRBV30 and TRBJ2-5; 10 nucleotides line up with TRBD2. Germline CDR1 and CDR2: GTSNPN and SVGIG (reference sequence). The CDR3 has 16 residues. Trimming removed 5 bases from V and 0 bases from J; junction bases left unmatched: 9.

The CDR3 DNA reads TGTGCCAGCTCTCAGGGGGGCCTAGCCAAAAACATTCAGTACTTC. Amino acid sequence: CASSQGGLAKNIQYF. V gene TRBV5-4 combines with J gene TRBJ2-4; a possible D gene is TRBD1 (7 bases). The length of the CDR3 is 15 residues. V was shortened by 7 bases and J by 0 bases, with 14 bases between the two germline ends. Germline CDR1 reads SGHNT; CDR2 reads YYREEE (reference sequence).

A note on this clone: Other DNA sequences in the sample encode the same CDR3. The rearrangement joins TRBV3-1 (or the pseudogene TRBV3-2) to TRBJ1-1, with 11 bases lining up with TRBD1. Germline V gene data show CDR1 as LGHDT and CDR2 as YNNKEL (reference sequence). Trimming removed 5 bases from V and 5 bases from J; junction bases left unmatched: 4. This CDR3 region has 14 residues. The CDR3 is CASSAGQGGTEAFF. CDR3 DNA sequence: TGTGCCAGCAGCGCGGGACAGGGGGGAACTGAAGCTTTCTTT.

The chain has TRBV4-3 and TRBJ1-1; TRBD1 is a possible D gene (6 bases). V lost 0 bases and J lost 4, with 12 bases in between. This CDR3 contains 15 residues. CDR1 LGHNA and CDR2 YSLEER come from the germline V gene. The CDR3 DNA is TGCGCCAGCAGCCAAGACAACAGGGCGAGCACTGAAGCTTTCTTT. It codes for CASSQDNRASTEAFF.

This clone was recorded once. The chain employs TRBV9 and TRBJ2-3; possible D gene TRBD2, 6 bases. V lost 4 bases, J lost 6 bases, and 12 bases lay in between. The CDR3 contains 13 residues. The germline CDR1 and CDR2 sequences are SGDLS and YYNGEE. The CDR3 bases are TGTGCCAGCAGCAAAGGAGGGGCCGATACGCAGTATTTT. Protein sequence: CASSKGGADTQYF.

J is TRBJ1-6 and V is TRBV4-1; a possible D gene is TRBD1 (6 bases). Germline V lookup: CDR1 MGHRA, CDR2 YSYEKL. V gave up 0 bases and J gave up 10 bases, with 22 bases separating them. The CDR3 is 18 residues long. CDR3 region: CASSQEAHDRLGRSPLHF. In DNA, the CDR3 is TGCGCCAGCAGCCAAGAAGCCCACGACAGGCTCGGTCGGTCACCCCTCCACTTT.